This T cell receptor (beta chain) was documented in a study of blood T cell repertoires in COVID-19. Whole-study context: Spain, Italy and the United States supplied samples that represented acute and convalescent COVID-19. T cells, B-cell-depleted T cells, or PBMCs provided the cDNA or gDNA that served as material.

V dropped 4 bases and J dropped 1 base, with 12 bases sitting between them. The CDR3 loop spans 15 amino acids. The germline gives CDR1 SGHDT, CDR2 YYEEEE. Methods used by the authors: Reference gene primers were amplified, and this amplification served to estimate nucleated cell counts. Clones were read by immunoSEQ multiplex PCR, and TCRdb kept only the in-frame ones, dropping some. The V and J calls and clone size come from that table; D and trimming were worked out from the DNA. The sample includes about 79,000 clones, around 89% of them seen just once. The sequence was obtained from a man between 65 and 85 years old with active or convalescent COVID-19. Sequencing was done on a sample of peripheral blood. The J gene is TRBJ2-1, the V gene TRBV5-6; the D gene is possibly TRBD2 (6 bases). CDR3 sequence reads: CASSPRLVSYNEQFF. For the CDR3, the DNA is TGTGCCAGCAGCCCAAGACTAGTTTCCTACAATGAGCAGTTCTTC.